This paragraph reports one TCR beta chain. TCRdb's copy holds only in-frame clones and misses some; the assay was immunoSEQ multiplex PCR. Of fewer than 250,000 clones in the sample, about nine tenths were seen once. The source of the sample is a study of blood T cell repertoires in COVID-19. V dropped 4 bases and J dropped 0 bases, with 13 bases sitting between them. The CDR3 is 16 amino acids. In germline, CDR1 is MNHEY, CDR2 SVGEGT. The chain has TRBV6-2 or TRBV6-3 and TRBJ1-5, with D tentatively TRBD1 (5 bases). The sequencing input was PBMCs or T cells enriched from blood (not recorded which). This TCR derives from a man aged 25-40 years in a cohort exposed to, infected with or recovered from COVID-19 (not recorded which). The CDR3 DNA sequence: TGTGCCAGCAGTTGGGGCCAGATAAGTAGCAATCAGCCCCAGCATTTT. It translates to CASSWGQISSNQPQHF.